Presented here are 25 T cell receptor beta chains from one specimen sequenced in a study of blood T cells in healthy people across ages. Alongside a J-beta primer mix, a sample-barcoded 5' primer served in a second PCR lasting about 7 to 11 cycles. TCRdb re-derived calls from the 5' RACE reads in MiXCR, one entry per CDR3 protein. This table has about a million distinct CDR3 sequences, roughly 43% appearing once. The sample consisted of blood. These receptors all stem from a man aged 25 to 40 in good health.

In this sample, this clonotype turned up a few times. This chain uses TRBV20-1 with TRBJ1-1; 7 bases map to TRBD1. Germline CDR1 is DFQATT and CDR2 is SNEGSKA (reference sequence). The ends lost 2 bases at V and 7 bases at J; junction bases unmatched: 10. This CDR3 spans 14 amino acids. CDR3 DNA sequence: TGCAGTGCTAGACACAGGGGTGGGGGTGGTGAAGCTTTCTTT. Its translation: CSARHRGGGGEAFF.

CDR3 sequence: CSASPGYGQPQHF. The CDR3 region has the DNA TGCAGTGCTAGCCCGGGGTACGGACAGCCCCAGCATTTT. The V gene is TRBV20-1, the J gene TRBJ1-5; D remains unclear. The CDR3 loop spans 13 amino acids. The germline V and J ends were trimmed by 3 bases and 7 bases, with 13 bases remaining between them. Germline V gene sequence: CDR1 DFQATT, CDR2 SNEGSKA (reference sequence).

In its sample, this clonotype was seen a few times. The chain has TRBV27 and TRBJ2-3; 7 bases are a match to TRBD1. The V gene's germline CDR1 is MNHEY and CDR2 SMNVEV (reference sequence). CDR3 length: 13 residues. V lost 8 bases and J lost 2; bases outside the gene matches: 4. CDR3: CASRDSITDTQYF. The CDR3 coding sequence is TGTGCCAGCCGGGACAGTATCACAGATACGCAGTATTTT.

This chain uses TRBV10-3 with TRBJ2-2; tentatively, D is TRBD2 (6 bases). V was clipped by 5 bases and J by 3 bases, with 16 bases between them. Germline V lookup: CDR1 ENHRY, CDR2 SYGVKD. The CDR3 consists of 16 residues. The CDR3 DNA reads TGTGCCATCAGTCCCCTGCGGGGCGCTGACACCGGGGAGCTGTTTTTT. The encoded protein is CAISPLRGADTGELFF.

This sequence joins TRBV12-3 or TRBV12-4 and TRBJ2-7; D remains unclear. This CDR3 region has 14 residues. Trimming shortened V by 2 bases and J by 0 bases, and 8 bases separated the two germline ends. CDR3 loop: CASSLQDSSYEQYF. For the CDR3, the DNA is TGTGCCAGCAGTTTACAGGATAGCTCCTACGAGCAGTACTTC.

Comments on this clonotype: At one boundary the junction diverges from the germline segment, which might be a read error. The V and J genes are TRBV5-6 and TRBJ2-5, with 8 bases lining up with TRBD2. Germline V gene data show CDR1 as SGHDT and CDR2 as YYEEEE. The CDR3 is 17 amino acids. The CDR3 DNA sequence: TGTGCCAGCACCTTGGGGACCAGAGCGGGAGTCAACAATGAGCAGTACTTC. This codes for CASTLGTRAGVNNEQYF.

This clonotype has just a few counts. The gene calls are TRBV4-1 and TRBJ2-3; the D gene is possibly TRBD1 (6 bases). The CDR3 consists of 16 residues. V was pared by 3 bases and J by 0 bases, with 13 bases between. CDR1 and CDR2 from the germline V gene are MGHRA and YSYEKL. This chain's CDR3 is CASSQVQGTSTDTQYF. In nucleotides, the CDR3 is TGCGCCAGCAGCCAGGTACAGGGTACTAGCACAGATACGCAGTATTTT.

This chain joins TRBV12-3 or TRBV12-4 and TRBJ2-5, with D tentatively TRBD1 or TRBD2 (9 bases each). The J call may be wrong; the DNA end is better matched by TRBJ2-7. This CDR3 is 21 amino acids long. CDR3 nucleotides: TGTGCCAGCAGTTTTGAGGGACAGGGCCTCGAAGTAGCGGGGGTTAAGGACGAGCAGTACTTC. Translated: CASSFEGQGLEVAGVKDEQYF.

This rearrangement joins TRBV6-1 to TRBJ2-4; no reliable D call. CDR1 is MNHNS and CDR2 is SASEGT in the germline V gene. CDR3 length equals 15 residues. V shed 7 bases and J shed 4 bases, with 17 bases lying between them. This CDR3 is CASTKVGDGKNIQYF. In DNA, the CDR3 is TGTGCCAGCACGAAAGTAGGCGACGGAAAAAACATTCAGTACTTC.

The chain is built from TRBV20-1 and TRBJ2-3; no reliable D call. Germline loops: CDR1 DFQATT, CDR2 SNEGSKA (reference sequence). This CDR3 is built from 15 residues. V dropped 5 bases and J dropped 0 bases, with 15 bases sitting between them. Written as DNA, the CDR3 is TGCAGTGCTTCCCGGAGCGTATTTAGCACAGATACGCAGTATTTT. It encodes CSASRSVFSTDTQYF.

The V and J genes are TRBV25-1 and TRBJ2-5, with 7 bases identical to TRBD1. Per the germline V gene, CDR1 is MGHDK and CDR2 is SYGVNS. V was pared by 10 bases and J by 5 bases, with 10 bases of the junction left unmatched. The CDR3 is 13 residues long. The CDR3 sequence is CATKRGGEETQYF. For the CDR3, the DNA is TGTGCCACTAAGCGAGGGGGCGAGGAGACCCAGTACTTC.

Note on this clonotype: This may be a read error, as it is one base from a much larger clone. The genes are TRBV10-3 and TRBJ2-5, with D tentatively TRBD2 (5 bases). This CDR3 contains 14 residues. With 4 bases removed from V and 11 bases from J, the gap between germline ends came to 20 bases. Looked up from germline, CDR1 is ENHRY and CDR2 is SYGVKD. CDR3 region: CAISGGEEYNEQYF. CDR3 DNA sequence: TGTGCCATCAGTGGGGGAGAGGAGTACAATGAGCAGTACTTC.

The chain joins TRBV6-1 to TRBJ2-1; maybe TRBD1 (6 bases). This CDR3 is built from 18 residues. Per germline, CDR1 MNHNS and CDR2 SASEGT. V lost 7 bases and J lost 6, with 28 bases in between. The CDR3: CASTRNTIQGLRVNEQFF. As DNA, the CDR3 is TGTGCCAGCACCCGAAACACTATACAGGGTTTAAGGGTCAATGAGCAGTTCTTC.

Ten or more counts support this clonotype. The gene calls are TRBV24-1 and TRBJ2-7; D is undetermined. The CDR3 length is 11 residues. The germline gives CDR1 KGHDR, CDR2 SFDVKD. Trimming removed 1 base at V and 4 bases at J, with 1 base between. The CDR3 protein is CATSDLYEQYF. The CDR3 region has the DNA TGTGCCACCAGTGATTTATACGAGCAGTACTTC.

This clonotype has a single count. A read error may produce the germline difference seen at one junction end. V gene TRBV5-1 combines with J gene TRBJ1-2; TRBD1 agrees at 8 bases. Per germline, CDR1 SGHRS and CDR2 YFSETQ. CDR3 length: 14 amino acids. The CDR3 DNA reads TGCGCCAGCAGCTTGGGGACAGGGAACTATGGCCACACCTTC. It specifies CASSLGTGNYGHTF.

This sequence joins TRBV9 and TRBJ1-6, with D possibly matching TRBD1 (5 bases). The germline CDR1 and CDR2 sequences are SGDLS and YYNGEE. CDR3 length equals 15 residues. Trimming shortened V by 0 bases and J by 9 bases, and 13 bases separated the two germline ends. CDR3 coding DNA: TGTGCCAGCAGCGTAGCCTTAACGGGGCCTTCACCCCTCCACTTT. Translated: CASSVALTGPSPLHF.

The chain uses TRBV10-3 and TRBJ1-1, with TRBD1 matching 7 bases. CDR1 and CDR2 (germline): ENHRY, SYGVKD. The CDR3 loop spans 14 amino acids. J gave up 4 bases and V 6 bases, and 8 bases lay outside the gene matches. CDR3 nucleotides: TGTGCCATCAGAAGACAGGGAGGAAGCACTGAAGCTTTCTTT. It codes for CAIRRQGGSTEAFF.

In this sample, this clonotype turned up a few times. The V gene is TRBV7-6, the J gene TRBJ2-7; weak D call: TRBD1 (6 bases). V lost 5 bases and J lost 2, with 16 bases in between. Germline V gene data show CDR1 as SGHVS and CDR2 as FNYEAQ. This CDR3 contains 15 residues. The CDR3 DNA follows: TGTGCCAGCAGCCCCAAGGGGGAAGATCCCTACGAGCAGTACTTC. Its translation: CASSPKGEDPYEQYF.

The genes are TRBV7-2 and TRBJ2-5; no clear D. The CDR3 runs to 14 residues. The V gene lost 5 bases and the J gene lost 5 bases, with 15 bases spanning the gap. Germline V CDR1 and CDR2: SGHTA, FQGNSA. The CDR3 sequence: CASSHRRSLETQYF. CDR3 bases: TGTGCCAGCAGCCATCGTAGGAGCTTGGAGACCCAGTACTTC.

In its sample, this clonotype was seen once. The chain recombines TRBV7-3 with TRBJ2-7, with TRBD2 matching 11 bases. Germline V gene data show CDR1 as SGHTA and CDR2 as FQGTGA. The CDR3 covers 14 residues. Unmatched junction bases numbered 6, after V lost 10 bases and J lost 1 base. CDR3 amino acids: CATSTSGGSYEQYF. CDR3 bases: TGTGCCACTTCAACTAGCGGGGGTTCCTACGAGCAGTACTTC.

This chain links TRBV20-1 with TRBJ1-1, with D uncertain. CDR1 and CDR2 (germline): DFQATT, SNEGSKA (reference sequence). The length of the CDR3 is 11 residues. V was cut by 8 bases and J by 2 bases, with 9 bases left in between. CDR3 sequence (DNA): TGCAGTCCTAAGGGTAACACTGAAGCTTTCTTT. Translation: CSPKGNTEAFF.

The chain carries TRBV7-2 and TRBJ2-7, with a weak D call TRBD1 (5 bases). Germline V gives CDR1 SGHTA, CDR2 FQGNSA. CDR3 length equals 18 residues. V shed 3 bases and J shed 1 base, with 22 bases lying between them. The CDR3 DNA sequence: TGTGCCAGCAGCTTGGACGTGCGTGGGAACAGGAATTCCTACGAGCAGTACTTC. This encodes CASSLDVRGNRNSYEQYF.

This clonotype turned up a few times. This may stem from a read error, because a much larger clone lies one nucleotide away. V gene TRBV15 combines with J gene TRBJ2-7, with 8 bases aligning to TRBD2. Germline loops: CDR1 LNHNV, CDR2 YYDKDF (reference sequence). The length of the CDR3 is 16 residues. V shed 11 bases and J 7 bases; nucleotides not matched to a gene: 22. The CDR3 DNA is TGTGCCTCCACCCGGGGGGGTTCAAGCTCCTACAATGAGCAGTACTTC. Translating gives CASTRGGSSSYNEQYF. The full variable domain, its missing parts supplied by reference TRBV15 and TRBJ2-7, is DAMVIQNPRYQVTQFGKPVTLSCSQTLNHNVMYWYQQKSSQAPKLLFHYYDKDFNNEADTPDNFQSRRPNTSFCFLDIRSPGLGDTAMYLCASTRGGSSSYNEQYFGPGTRLTVT.

This clonotype has a handful of counts. The V and J genes are TRBV2 and TRBJ2-1; 7 bases align to TRBD1. The CDR3 spans 15 residues. Germline V gives CDR1 SNHLY, CDR2 FYNNEI. After removal of 9 bases from V and 0 bases from J, the junction contained 8 bases not matched to a gene. CDR3 protein: CAREPGQSSYNEQFF. In DNA form, the CDR3 reads TGTGCCAGGGAACCGGGACAGAGCTCCTACAATGAGCAGTTCTTC.

The chain uses TRBV7-9 and TRBJ2-6; TRBD1 matches 8 bases. Trimming at V came to 1 base and at J to 2 bases, leaving 4 bases not matched to a gene. The CDR3 is 17 amino acids. CDR1 SEHNR and CDR2 FQNEAQ come from the germline V gene (reference sequence). CDR3: CASSLEIQGAGANVLTF. In DNA, the CDR3 is TGTGCCAGCAGCTTAGAGATACAGGGGGCTGGGGCCAACGTCCTGACTTTC.